This entry lists 18 T cell receptor beta chains sequenced from one sample in a study of beta chain features in type 1 diabetes. Study-wide points: A moderate, significant TCRB CDR3 shortening appeared in type 1 diabetes across four CD4+ subsets.

As every portion of the isolated RNA was reverse transcribed, the sequencing read expressed TCRB transcripts. Here immunoSEQ multiplex PCR was the method, and the copy in TCRdb shows in-frame clones only, minus some. The sample yields 300,000 to 350,000 clones, 13% seen once. These receptors' targets are unknown. The sequencing sample was made of naive CD4+ T cells from blood. These receptors originate from a young woman with type 1 diabetes.

This clone occurred a few times. The gene calls are TRBV4-3 and TRBJ2-5, with TRBD2 as a possible D gene (5 bases). This CDR3 has 14 amino acids. Germline V gene sequence: CDR1 LGHNA, CDR2 YSLEER. Trimming shortened V by 0 bases and J by 4 bases, and 9 bases separated the two germline ends. The CDR3 loop is CASSQDRAGETQYF. In DNA, the CDR3 is TGCGCCAGCAGCCAAGATCGGGCGGGAGAGACCCAGTACTTC.

This rearrangement joins TRBV23-1 to TRBJ1-5, with D unresolved. TRBV23-1 is identified as an open reading frame with a role that is uncertain. CDR3 length: 14 amino acids. Deletions cut 7 bases from V and 4 bases from J, with 14 bases between. CDR3 amino acids: CASIQEEKNQPQHF. As DNA, the CDR3 is TGCGCCAGCATCCAGGAGGAGAAAAATCAGCCCCAGCATTTT.

The V and J genes are TRBV30 and TRBJ2-1; 8 bases are a match to TRBD2. The junction had 3 bases not matched to a gene; V was cut back by 0 bases and J by 2 bases. The CDR3 spans 15 residues. Germline assignment: CDR1 GTSNPN and CDR2 SVGIG (reference sequence). The CDR3 sequence is CAWSVSGGPYNEQFF. DNA for the CDR3: TGTGCCTGGAGTGTCTCGGGAGGGCCCTACAATGAGCAGTTCTTC.

This clone appeared a few times. This chain connects TRBV7-2 to TRBJ1-5, with D unclear. Germline values: CDR1 SGHTA, CDR2 FQGNSA. The CDR3 runs 13 residues. V was shortened by 4 bases and J by 4 bases, with 8 bases between the two germline ends. The CDR3 DNA sequence: TGTGCCAGCAGCTACAGTCCGAATCAGCCCCAGCATTTT. Translation gives CASSYSPNQPQHF.

This clone was seen only a few times. This sequence joins TRBV5-1 and TRBJ2-5; no clear D. CDR3 length: 12 amino acids. In germline, CDR1 is SGHRS, CDR2 YFSETQ. V lost 5 bases and J lost 1, with 6 bases in between. This chain's CDR3 is CASRSGQETQYF. CDR3 bases: TGCGCCAGCAGGTCCGGCCAAGAGACCCAGTACTTC. The complete variable domain, with remaining parts taken from reference TRBV5-1 and TRBJ2-5, reads KAGVTQTPRYLIKTRGQQVTLSCSPISGHRSVSWYQQTPGQGLQFLFEYFSETQRNKGNFPGRFSGRQFSNSRSEMNVSTLELGDSALYLCASRSGQETQYFGPGTRLLVL.

This rearrangement joins TRBV7-9 to TRBJ1-2, with D possibly TRBD1 on 5 matching bases. Trimming pared 4 bases from V and 8 bases from J, leaving 8 bases between. The germline V gene encodes CDR1 SEHNR and CDR2 FQNEAQ (reference sequence). The CDR3 loop spans 11 amino acids. The CDR3 sequence is CASSSAGGYTF. For the CDR3, the DNA is TGTGCCAGCAGCTCGGCAGGGGGCTACACCTTC. The variable domain in full, completed from reference TRBV7-9 and TRBJ1-2, reads DTGVSQNPRHKITKRGQNVTFRCDPISEHNRLYWYRQTLGQGPEFLTYFQNEAQLEKSRLLSDRFSAERPKGSFSTLEIQRTEQGDSAMYLCASSSAGGYTFGSGTRLTVV.

This clone was recorded a few times. J is TRBJ1-1 and V is TRBV28, with a possible D match to TRBD1 (5 bases). Germline CDR1 reads MDHEN; CDR2 reads SYDVKM. This CDR3 spans 14 amino acids. Trimming cost V 2 bases and J 2 bases, with 9 bases left between them. The CDR3 loop is CASSLKGYNTEAFF. The CDR3 DNA reads as TGTGCCAGCAGTTTAAAGGGGTACAACACTGAAGCTTTCTTT.

V is TRBV19 and J is TRBJ2-7; TRBD2 matches at 12 bases. The CDR3 length is 16 residues. In germline, CDR1 is LNHDA, CDR2 SQIVND (reference sequence). The ends lost 4 bases at V and 1 base at J; junction bases unmatched: 5. The CDR3 DNA reads TGTGCCAGTAGTACTCGACTAGCGGGAGTGTCCTACGAGCAGTACGTC. It encodes CASSTRLAGVSYEQYV.

The V and J genes are TRBV11-3 and TRBJ2-7; unclear D gene. The germline CDR1 and CDR2 sequences are SGHNT and YENEEA. With 2 bases removed from V and 7 bases from J, the gap between germline ends came to 9 bases. The CDR3 has 12 residues. This CDR3 is CASSLFPGEQYV. The DNA for the CDR3 is TGTGCCAGCAGCTTATTCCCCGGGGAGCAGTACGTC.

The CDR3 sequence: CASSELSRDYGYTF. CDR3 sequence (DNA): TGTGCCAGCAGTGAACTCTCCAGGGACTATGGCTACACCTTC. This chain joins TRBV6-1 and TRBJ1-2; D is perhaps TRBD1 (5 bases). Germline CDR1 and CDR2: MNHNS and SASEGT. The CDR3 sequence is 14 residues long. V shed 2 bases and J shed 3 bases, with 10 bases lying between them.

This chain joins TRBV2 and TRBJ2-1; 8 bases agree with TRBD1. The CDR3 totals 12 residues. Germline CDR1 reads SNHLY; CDR2 reads FYNNEI. The V segment lost 8 bases and the J segment 8 bases; nucleotides outside the gene matches: 5. DNA of the CDR3: TGTGCCAGCGCCCAGGACAGGGATGAGCAGTTCTTC. Translation: CASAQDRDEQFF.

This chain links TRBV6-1 with TRBJ1-1, with D possibly TRBD1 on 5 matching bases. Germline V gene data show CDR1 as MNHNS and CDR2 as SASEGT. The CDR3 is made up of 14 amino acids. V lost 2 bases to trimming and J lost 8 bases, with 15 bases between them. The CDR3 DNA follows: TGTGCCAGCAGTGAATTTGTGGGGCAGAGAGAAGCTTTCTTT. Protein: CASSEFVGQREAFF.

In this sample, this clone turned up a few times. V usage is TRBV28 and J usage is TRBJ2-1; TRBD2 matches 10 bases. The CDR3 extends over 13 amino acids. The V and J ends lost 7 bases and 7 bases, in that order; junction bases with no gene match: 4. Germline CDR1 reads MDHEN; CDR2 reads SYDVKM. The chain's CDR3 is CASKGSGRNEQFF. For the CDR3, the DNA is TGTGCCAGCAAGGGTAGCGGGAGGAATGAGCAGTTCTTC.

This clone was recorded a few times. The CDR3 coding sequence is TGCGCCAGCAGCCAAGACGCGGGTAGTGGGATGGGGAATCAGCCCCAGCATTTT. It encodes CASSQDAGSGMGNQPQHF. The chain carries TRBV4-1 and TRBJ1-5; D is unresolved. The CDR3 has 18 amino acids. Trimming removed 0 bases from V and 4 bases from J, with 19 bases in between. The V gene's germline CDR1 is MGHRA and CDR2 YSYEKL.

The chain combines TRBV11-2 with TRBJ2-7, with 11 nucleotides matching TRBD2. This CDR3 is 15 amino acids long. Germline V gene lookup returns CDR1 SGHAT and CDR2 FQNNGV. Trimming took 8 bases from V and 7 from J; bases not matched to a gene: 13. The chain's CDR3 is CASARLAGPSGEQYV. The CDR3 DNA reads TGTGCCAGCGCCCGACTAGCGGGACCCTCGGGGGAGCAGTACGTC.

This chain connects TRBV28 to TRBJ2-2; TRBD2 matches at 10 bases. The length of the CDR3 is 15 residues. Germline trimming cut 4 bases from V and 4 bases from J; bases unmatched to any gene: 3. CDR1 is MDHEN, CDR2 SYDVKM, per germline. The CDR3 sequence is CASSSSGSFTGELFF. CDR3 in DNA: TGTGCCAGCAGTTCTAGCGGGAGCTTCACCGGGGAGCTGTTTTTT.

V gene TRBV2 combines with J gene TRBJ2-1; D is possibly TRBD2 (6 bases). Trimming left V 5 bases short and J 4 bases short, with 12 bases between. There are 14 residues in the CDR3. The germline gives CDR1 SNHLY, CDR2 FYNNEI. As DNA, the CDR3 is TGTGCCAGCAGTTGGAATAGCGGATACAATGAGCAGTTCTTC. Protein sequence: CASSWNSGYNEQFF.

The rearrangement uses TRBV19 and TRBJ2-3; D gene unclear. Germline CDR1 LNHDA, CDR2 SQIVND (reference sequence). The V end lost 5 bases, the J end lost 2 bases, and 11 bases lay between the germline ends. The CDR3 runs to 14 residues. CDR3 bases: TGTGCCAGTAGTCTGGGCAGCCCCACAGATACGCAGTATTTT. Its protein product is CASSLGSPTDTQYF.